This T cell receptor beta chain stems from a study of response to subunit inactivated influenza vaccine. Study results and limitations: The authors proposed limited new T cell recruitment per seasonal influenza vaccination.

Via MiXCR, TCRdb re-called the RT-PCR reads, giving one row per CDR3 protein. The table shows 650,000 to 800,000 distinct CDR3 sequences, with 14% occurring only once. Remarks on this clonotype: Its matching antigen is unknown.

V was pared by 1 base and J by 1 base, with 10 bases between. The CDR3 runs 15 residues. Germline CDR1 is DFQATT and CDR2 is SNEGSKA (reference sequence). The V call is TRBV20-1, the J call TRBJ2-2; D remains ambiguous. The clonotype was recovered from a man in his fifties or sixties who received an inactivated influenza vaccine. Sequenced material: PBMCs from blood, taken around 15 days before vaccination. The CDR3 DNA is TGCAGTGCTAGAGGACTGACGGAGAACACCGGGGAGCTGTTTTTT. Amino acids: CSARGLTENTGELFF.